This T cell receptor beta chain was documented in a study of resident and recirculating memory T cells in vitiligo. Whole-study context: No cells were sorted; samples were homogenized just before genomic DNA extraction. Study results and caveats: Non-conserved TCRs across sites and patients suggested distinct clones per lesion.

This clone was detected once. Its cognate antigen is unknown. Produced via immunoSEQ multiplex PCR; TCRdb's table is partial and in-frame only. The sample has roughly 76,000 clones, approximately 91% seen once. This receptor was identified in a male donor with vitiligo. The source material was blood.

CDR3 loop: CASSGEGAGGELFF. The CDR3 coding sequence is TGTGCCAGCAGCGGCGAGGGGGCTGGCGGGGAGCTGTTTTTT. This chain connects TRBV9 to TRBJ2-2; TRBD1 aligns across 7 bases. Per germline, CDR1 SGDLS and CDR2 YYNGEE. The CDR3 runs 14 residues. The V and J ends lost 3 bases and 7 bases, in that order; junction bases with no gene match: 6.